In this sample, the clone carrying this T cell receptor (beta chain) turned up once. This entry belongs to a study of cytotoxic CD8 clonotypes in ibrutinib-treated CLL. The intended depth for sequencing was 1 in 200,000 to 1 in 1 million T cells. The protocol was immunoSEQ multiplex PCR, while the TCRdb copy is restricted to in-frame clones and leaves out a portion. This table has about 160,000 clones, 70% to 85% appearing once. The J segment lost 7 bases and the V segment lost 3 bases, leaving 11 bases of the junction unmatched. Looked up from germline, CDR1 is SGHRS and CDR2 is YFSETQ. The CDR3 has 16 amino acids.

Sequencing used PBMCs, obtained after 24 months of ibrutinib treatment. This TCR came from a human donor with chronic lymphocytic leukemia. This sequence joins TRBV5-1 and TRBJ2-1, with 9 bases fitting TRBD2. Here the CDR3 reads CASSYEAGGRLNEQFF. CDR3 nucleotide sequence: TGCGCCAGCAGCTACGAAGCGGGGGGCCGACTTAATGAGCAGTTCTTC.